This TCR beta chain emerged from a study of T cell repertoires in cytomegalovirus infection. The overall study: Well-studied HLA-B-restricted CMV epitopes were used in the study alongside recently identified HLA-C-restricted ones. Overall study results and limits: Ex vivo responses were dominated by HLA-C-restricted CMV-specific TCR beta clonotypes.

TCRdb processed the reads anew with MiXCR; each CDR3 protein has one entry. There are 570,000 or so distinct CDR3 sequences in the sample; 40% occur only once, and around 48% lies in the top ten. Notes on this clonotype: Its antigen is unidentified.

Germline V gene data show CDR1 as KGHSH and CDR2 as LQKENI. CDR3 size: 15 residues. V lost 3 bases and J 5 bases, leaving 16 bases between the germline ends. This chain joins TRBV18 and TRBJ2-5, with D possibly being TRBD1 (6 bases). The sample consisted of cultured PBMCs, taken from culture after CMV antigen stimulation. The sequence came from a human donor in good health (CMV status not recorded). Some clones in this sample may be carry-over from other donors' samples. The CDR3, as DNA: TGTGCCAGCTCACCGACCTTGGACAGCATTGAGACCCAGTACTTC. Translating gives CASSPTLDSIETQYF.